These 4 T cell receptor beta chains share one sample of origin, sequenced in a study of cytomegalovirus exposure and HLA in healthy donors. Amplification used 60 Vbeta primers and 13 Jbeta primers. Repertoires were generated with immunoSEQ multiplex PCR, while TCRdb's copy carries only in-frame clones and drops some. The data include some 110,000 clones; the top ten clones carry approximately 0.99%. Sequenced input: PBMCs. These TCRs come from a man younger than 35 in good health and CMV-seronegative.

CDR3 bases: TGTGCCAGCAGTGTTGAGACAGGGGTTTTGAGCGGCTACACCTTC. As protein: CASSVETGVLSGYTF. The chain recombines TRBV2 with TRBJ1-2; 8 bases map to TRBD1. Germline CDR1 SNHLY, CDR2 FYNNEI. This CDR3 spans 15 amino acids. V lost 4 bases to trimming and J lost 8 bases; unmatched junction nucleotides: 12.

As DNA, the CDR3 is TGCGCCAGCAGCGAGGGACTAGGAAGAGAGGAGACCCAGTACTTC. Translation gives CASSEGLGREETQYF. The genes are TRBV5-1 and TRBJ2-5; 8 bases agree with TRBD2. The CDR3 runs 15 residues. With 4 bases clipped from V and 5 bases from J, the junction kept 10 bases outside the gene matches. Germline-derived CDR1 and CDR2 are SGHRS and YFSETQ.

V is TRBV5-6 and J is TRBJ1-5; TRBD1 aligns across 7 bases. The trim removed 4 bases at V and 1 base at J, leaving 8 bases unmatched. CDR3 length: 16 residues. Germline CDR1 is SGHDT and CDR2 is YYEEEE. The CDR3 DNA is TGTGCCAGCAGCATATACACAGGGGCGAGCAATCAGCCCCAGCATTTT. Its translation is CASSIYTGASNQPQHF. Full variable domain (missing parts from reference TRBV5-6 and TRBJ1-5): DAGVTQSPTHLIKTRGQQVTLRCSPKSGHDTVSWYQQALGQGPQFIFQYYEEEERQRGNFPDRFSGHQFPNYSSELNVNALLLGDSALYLCASSIYTGASNQPQHFGDGTRLSIL.

This CDR3 reads CAWSKGIGRANTEAFF. The CDR3 DNA is TGTGCCTGGAGTAAGGGTATCGGGAGGGCGAACACTGAAGCTTTCTTT. This chain joins TRBV30 and TRBJ1-1; D ambiguous. CDR1 and CDR2 from the germline V gene are GTSNPN and SVGIG (reference sequence). Trimming removed 2 bases from V and 1 base from J, with 17 bases in between. This CDR3 spans 16 amino acids.